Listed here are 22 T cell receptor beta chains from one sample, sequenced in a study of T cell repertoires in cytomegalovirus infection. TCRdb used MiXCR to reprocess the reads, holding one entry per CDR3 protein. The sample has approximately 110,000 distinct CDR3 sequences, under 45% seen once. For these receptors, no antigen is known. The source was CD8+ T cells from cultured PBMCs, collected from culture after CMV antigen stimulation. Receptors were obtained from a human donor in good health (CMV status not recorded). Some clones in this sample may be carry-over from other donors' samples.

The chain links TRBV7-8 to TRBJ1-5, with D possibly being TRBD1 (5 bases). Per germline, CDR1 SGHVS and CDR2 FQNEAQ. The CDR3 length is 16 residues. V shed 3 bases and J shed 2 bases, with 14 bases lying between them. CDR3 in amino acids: CASSFEGVGGNQPQHF. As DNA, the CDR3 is TGTGCCAGCAGCTTCGAAGGGGTTGGTGGCAATCAGCCCCAGCATTTT. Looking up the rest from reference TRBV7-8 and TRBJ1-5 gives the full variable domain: GAGVSQSPRYKVAKRGQDVALRCDPISGHVSLFWYQQALGQGPEFLTYFQNEAQLDKSGLPSDRFFAERPEGSVSTLKIQRTQQEDSAVYLCASSFEGVGGNQPQHFGDGTRLSIL.

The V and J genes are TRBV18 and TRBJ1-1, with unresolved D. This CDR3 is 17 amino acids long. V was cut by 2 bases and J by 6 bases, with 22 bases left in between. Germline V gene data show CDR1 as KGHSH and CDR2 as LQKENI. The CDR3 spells CASSPIPTFENFAEAFF. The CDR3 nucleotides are TGTGCCAGCTCACCAATTCCCACATTCGAGAATTTCGCTGAAGCTTTCTTT.

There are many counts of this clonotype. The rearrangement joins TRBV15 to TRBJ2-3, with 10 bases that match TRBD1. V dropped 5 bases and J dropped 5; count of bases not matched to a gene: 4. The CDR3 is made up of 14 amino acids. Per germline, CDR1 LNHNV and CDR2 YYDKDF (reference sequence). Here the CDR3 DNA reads TGTGCCACCAGCCCCGGGACAGGGGAAGATACGCAGTATTTT. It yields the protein CATSPGTGEDTQYF. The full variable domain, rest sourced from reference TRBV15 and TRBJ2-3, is DAMVIQNPRYQVTQFGKPVTLSCSQTLNHNVMYWYQQKSSQAPKLLFHYYDKDFNNEADTPDNFQSRRPNTSFCFLDIRSPGLGDTAMYLCATSPGTGEDTQYFGPGTRLTVL.

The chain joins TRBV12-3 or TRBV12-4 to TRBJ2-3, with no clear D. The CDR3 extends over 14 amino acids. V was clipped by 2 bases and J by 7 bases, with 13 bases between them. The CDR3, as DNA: TGTGCCAGCAGTTTATCGGCCAGGTGGAATACGCAGTATTTT. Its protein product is CASSLSARWNTQYF.

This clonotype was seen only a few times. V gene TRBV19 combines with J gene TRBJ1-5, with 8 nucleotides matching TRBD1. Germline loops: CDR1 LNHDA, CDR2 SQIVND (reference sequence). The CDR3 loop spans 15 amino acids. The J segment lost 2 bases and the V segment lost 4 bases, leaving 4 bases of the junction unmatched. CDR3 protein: CASSTTGAGNQPQHF. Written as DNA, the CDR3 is TGTGCCAGTAGTACGACAGGGGCAGGCAATCAGCCCCAGCATTTT.

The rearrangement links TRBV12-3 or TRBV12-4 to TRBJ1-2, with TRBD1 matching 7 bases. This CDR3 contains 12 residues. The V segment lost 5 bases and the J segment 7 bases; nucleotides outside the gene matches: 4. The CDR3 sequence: CASSAGGGGYTF. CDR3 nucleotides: TGTGCCAGCAGTGCAGGGGGGGGTGGCTACACCTTC.

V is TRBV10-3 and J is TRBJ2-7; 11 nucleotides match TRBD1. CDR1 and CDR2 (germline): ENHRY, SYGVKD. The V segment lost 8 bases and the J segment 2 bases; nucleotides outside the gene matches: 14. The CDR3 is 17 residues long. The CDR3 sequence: CAIGSFGQGAKAYEQYF. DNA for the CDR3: TGTGCCATCGGTTCCTTCGGACAGGGGGCGAAAGCCTACGAGCAGTACTTC.

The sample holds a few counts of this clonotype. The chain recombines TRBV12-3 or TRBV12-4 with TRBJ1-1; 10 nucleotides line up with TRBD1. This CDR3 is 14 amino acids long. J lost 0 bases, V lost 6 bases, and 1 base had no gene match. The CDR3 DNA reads TGTGCCAGCAGGACAGGGGGCGTGAACACTGAAGCTTTCTTT. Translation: CASRTGGVNTEAFF.

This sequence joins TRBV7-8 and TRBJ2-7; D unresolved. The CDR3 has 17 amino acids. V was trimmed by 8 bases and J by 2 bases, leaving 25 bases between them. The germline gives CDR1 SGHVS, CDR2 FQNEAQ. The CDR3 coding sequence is TGTGCCAGCTCTTACGTGCCAGCCATGCTATCCCCCTACGAGCAGTACTTC. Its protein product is CASSYVPAMLSPYEQYF.

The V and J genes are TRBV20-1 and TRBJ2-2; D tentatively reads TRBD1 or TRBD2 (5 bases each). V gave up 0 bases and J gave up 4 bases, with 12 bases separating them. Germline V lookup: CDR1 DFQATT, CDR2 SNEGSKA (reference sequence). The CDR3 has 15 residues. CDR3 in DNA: TGCAGTGCTAGAGATGGGGACGAACCCACCGGGGAGCTGTTTTTT. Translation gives CSARDGDEPTGELFF.

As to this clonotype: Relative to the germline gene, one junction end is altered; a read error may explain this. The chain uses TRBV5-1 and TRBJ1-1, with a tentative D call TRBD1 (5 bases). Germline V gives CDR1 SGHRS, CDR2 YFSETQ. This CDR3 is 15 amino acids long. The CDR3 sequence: CASSRYRNLNTKAFF. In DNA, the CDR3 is TGCGCCAGCAGCAGATACAGGAACCTGAACACTAAAGCTTTCTTT.

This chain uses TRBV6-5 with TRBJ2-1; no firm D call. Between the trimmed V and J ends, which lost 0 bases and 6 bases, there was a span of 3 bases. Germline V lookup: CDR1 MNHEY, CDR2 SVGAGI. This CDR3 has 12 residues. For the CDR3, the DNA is TGTGCCAGCAGTTACTCAGGCAATGAGCAGTTCTTC. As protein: CASSYSGNEQFF.

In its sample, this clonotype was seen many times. This CDR3 reads CASSLAAAPITDTQYF. The CDR3 DNA follows: TGTGCCAGCAGCTTAGCCGCCGCTCCTATTACAGATACGCAGTATTTT. V gene TRBV7-8 combines with J gene TRBJ2-3, with D uncertain. The CDR3 length is 16 residues. Trimming cost V 0 bases and J 3 bases, with 13 bases left between them. Germline CDR1 SGHVS, CDR2 FQNEAQ.

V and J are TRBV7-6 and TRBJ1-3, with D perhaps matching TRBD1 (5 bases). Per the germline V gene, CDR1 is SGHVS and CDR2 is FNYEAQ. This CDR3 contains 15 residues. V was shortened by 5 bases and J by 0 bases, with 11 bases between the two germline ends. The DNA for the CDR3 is TGTGCCAGCAGCACGGGGGGGGACTCTGGAAACACCATATATTTT. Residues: CASSTGGDSGNTIYF.

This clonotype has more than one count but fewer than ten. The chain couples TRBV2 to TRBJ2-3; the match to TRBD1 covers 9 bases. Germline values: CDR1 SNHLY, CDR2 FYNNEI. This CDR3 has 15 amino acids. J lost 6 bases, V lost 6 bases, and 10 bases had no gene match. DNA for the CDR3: TGTGCCAGCAGGCCTGGGACAGGGAGTTGGGATACGCAGTATTTT. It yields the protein CASRPGTGSWDTQYF.

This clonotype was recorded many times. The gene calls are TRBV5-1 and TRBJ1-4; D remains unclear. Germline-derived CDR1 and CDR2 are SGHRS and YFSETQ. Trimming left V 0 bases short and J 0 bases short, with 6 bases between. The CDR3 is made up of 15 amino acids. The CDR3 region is CASSLGGPTNEKLFF. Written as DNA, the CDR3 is TGCGCCAGCAGCTTGGGCGGGCCAACTAATGAAAAACTGTTTTTT.

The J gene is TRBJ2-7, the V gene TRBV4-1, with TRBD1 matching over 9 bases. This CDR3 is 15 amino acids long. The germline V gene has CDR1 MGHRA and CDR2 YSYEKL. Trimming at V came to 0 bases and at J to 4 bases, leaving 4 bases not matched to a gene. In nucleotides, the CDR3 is TGCGCCAGCAGCCAAGATCGGGACAGGGCTTACGAGCAGTACTTC. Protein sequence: CASSQDRDRAYEQYF.

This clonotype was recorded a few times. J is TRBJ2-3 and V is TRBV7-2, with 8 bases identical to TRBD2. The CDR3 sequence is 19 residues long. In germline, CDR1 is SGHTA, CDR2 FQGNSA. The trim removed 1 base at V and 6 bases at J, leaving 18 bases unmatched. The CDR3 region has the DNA TGTGCCAGCAGCTTAGGCCTTTCGGGGGGGCAGTCTGGCGAGGATACGCAGTATTTT. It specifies CASSLGLSGGQSGEDTQYF.

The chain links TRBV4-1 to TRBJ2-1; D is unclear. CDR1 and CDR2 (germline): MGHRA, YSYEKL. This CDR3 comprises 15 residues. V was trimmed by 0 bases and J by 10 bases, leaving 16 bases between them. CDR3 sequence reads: CASSQDWPSDQEQFF. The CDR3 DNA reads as TGCGCCAGCAGCCAAGATTGGCCTAGTGATCAGGAGCAGTTCTTC.

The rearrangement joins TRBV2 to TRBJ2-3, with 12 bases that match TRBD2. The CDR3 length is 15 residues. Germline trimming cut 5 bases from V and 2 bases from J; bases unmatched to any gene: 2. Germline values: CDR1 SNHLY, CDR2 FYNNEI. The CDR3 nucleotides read TGTGCCAGCAGTCTAGCGGGGGGGCTCACAGATACGCAGTATTTT. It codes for CASSLAGGLTDTQYF.

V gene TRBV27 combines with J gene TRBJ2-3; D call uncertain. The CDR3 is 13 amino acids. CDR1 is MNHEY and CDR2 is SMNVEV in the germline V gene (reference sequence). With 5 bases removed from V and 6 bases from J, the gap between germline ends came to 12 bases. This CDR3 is CASSPYGMDTQYF. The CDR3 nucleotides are TGTGCCAGCAGTCCCTATGGGATGGATACGCAGTATTTT.

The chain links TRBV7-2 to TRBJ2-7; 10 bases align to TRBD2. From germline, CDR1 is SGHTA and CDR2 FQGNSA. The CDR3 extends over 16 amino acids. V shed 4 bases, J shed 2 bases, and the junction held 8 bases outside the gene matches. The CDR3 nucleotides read TGTGCCAGCAGCTCATCTAGCGGGGGTTATACCTACGAGCAGTACTTC. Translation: CASSSSSGGYTYEQYF.